The sequence of this T cell receptor beta chain was determined in a study of graft-versus-host responses after intestinal transplantation. Across the study: Induction with anti-thymocyte globulin, then tacrolimus and steroids for roughly three years, was given to all recipients. Points from the study as a whole: Individuals carrying graft-donor T cell macrochimerism showed high graft-versus-host to host-versus-graft clonal ratios in allografts.

Concerning this clone: The antigen is not known.

Germline assignment: CDR1 SGHTS and CDR2 YDEGEE. V was trimmed by 0 bases and J by 6 bases, leaving 12 bases between them. This CDR3 is built from 15 residues. TCRdb's table, derived via immunoSEQ multiplex PCR, lists solely in-frame clones and lacks some. The data show 90,000 to 100,000 clones, around nine tenths seen once. This TCR derives from a human donor who received an intestinal transplant. The chain links TRBV5-8 to TRBJ2-2, with D perhaps matching TRBD1 (5 bases). The specimen comprised unstimulated CD8+ T cells sorted from spleen or lymph node cells, sampled before intestinal transplant. The CDR3 region is CASSLEGLTSGELFF. Here the CDR3 DNA reads TGTGCCAGCAGCTTGGAGGGGCTTACGTCCGGGGAGCTGTTTTTT.